These 26 T cell receptor beta chains were sequenced from one sample in a study of T-cell memory formation after mild COVID-19. Each CDR3 protein is one row after TCRdb ran MiXCR on the 5' RACE reads. The sample shows over 150,000 distinct CDR3 sequences, about 20% of them seen only once. The material sequenced was PBMCs or a T cell subset sorted from them (not recorded which). Receptors originate from an adult woman who had mild COVID-19 (a few samples of this study predate the infection). Cell type and time point are not known.

The rearrangement joins TRBV7-2 to TRBJ2-1; TRBD2 matches 10 bases. Trimming cost V 3 bases and J 6 bases; bases outside gene matches: 5. The germline gives CDR1 SGHTA, CDR2 FQGNSA. The CDR3 spans 15 residues. The DNA for the CDR3 is TGTGCCAGCAGCTTTGGACTAGCGGTGTCCAATGAGCAGTTCTTC. Translated: CASSFGLAVSNEQFF.

The rearrangement links TRBV13 to TRBJ2-1; 8 bases are shared with TRBD1. This CDR3 region has 15 residues. V lost 5 bases and J lost 8; bases outside the gene matches: 11. CDR1 and CDR2 from the germline V gene are PRHDT and FYEKMQ (reference sequence). The CDR3 region is CASSPRGDRPDEQFF. CDR3 nucleotides: TGTGCCAGCAGCCCAAGAGGGGACAGGCCCGATGAGCAGTTCTTC.

This rearrangement joins TRBV12-3 or TRBV12-4 to TRBJ2-5; D tentatively reads TRBD1 or TRBD2 (5 bases each). The V end was cut by 5 bases, the J end by 3 bases, with 10 bases between. This CDR3 has 13 residues. CDR3 region: CASSLGVKETQYF. The CDR3, as DNA: TGTGCCAGCAGTCTGGGGGTTAAAGAGACCCAGTACTTC.

In this sample, this clonotype turned up many times. The chain recombines TRBV11-1 with TRBJ1-1, with D perhaps matching TRBD1 (5 bases). The CDR3 spans 14 residues. With 3 bases removed from V and 3 bases from J, the gap between germline ends came to 11 bases. Germline CDR1 is SGHAT and CDR2 is FQDESV (reference sequence). The CDR3 sequence is CASSLGPGYTEAFF. The CDR3 DNA reads as TGTGCCAGCAGCTTGGGGCCGGGATACACTGAAGCTTTCTTT.

This clonotype came up a few times. This rearrangement joins TRBV12-5 to TRBJ2-5; 8 bases map to TRBD1. This CDR3 comprises 13 residues. Germline CDR1 LGHNT, CDR2 FRNRAP. V gave up 5 bases and J gave up 5 bases; unmatched junction bases: 4. The CDR3 spells CASGPRGLETQYF. The CDR3 DNA follows: TGTGCTAGTGGTCCCAGGGGGCTGGAGACCCAGTACTTC.

This clonotype has only a few counts. The chain recombines TRBV6-1 with TRBJ2-5, with 11 bases matching TRBD2. This CDR3 has 15 residues. V gave up 6 bases and J gave up 3 bases; unmatched junction bases: 6. Looked up from germline, CDR1 is MNHNS and CDR2 is SASEGT. The DNA of the CDR3 is TGTGCCAGCAGAGAGGGACTAGCGGTAAAAGAGACCCAGTACTTC. This codes for CASREGLAVKETQYF.

The rearrangement joins TRBV29-1 to TRBJ2-1; D could derive from TRBD1 or TRBD2 (5 bases each). V lost 8 bases and J lost 0, with 11 bases in between. CDR1 and CDR2 from the germline V gene are SQVTM and ANQGSEA. The length of the CDR3 is 13 residues. The CDR3 DNA follows: TGCAGCAACTGGGGGAGCTCCTACAATGAGCAGTTCTTC. Translated: CSNWGSSYNEQFF.

V and J are TRBV24-1 and TRBJ2-1; 8 bases map to TRBD2. Trimming removed 4 bases from V and 2 bases from J; junction bases left unmatched: 9. The CDR3 consists of 17 residues. The germline CDR1 and CDR2 sequences are KGHDR and SFDVKD. CDR3 nucleotide sequence: TGTGCCACCAGTGAGCATACTAGCGGATACACCTACAATGAGCAGTTCTTC. The encoded protein is CATSEHTSGYTYNEQFF.

The V and J genes are TRBV2 and TRBJ2-2; D is undetermined. The CDR3 runs 17 residues. The ends were cut back, 2 bases at V and 0 bases at J, with 13 bases in the middle. The V gene's germline CDR1 is SNHLY and CDR2 FYNNEI. CDR3 region: CASSERLATANTGELFF. Written as DNA, the CDR3 is TGTGCCAGCAGTGAACGGTTAGCTACCGCGAACACCGGGGAGCTGTTTTTT. Using reference TRBV2 and TRBJ2-2 for the parts outside the CDR3, the full variable domain is EPEVTQTPSHQVTQMGQEVILRCVPISNHLYFYWYRQILGQKVEFLVSFYNNEISEKSEIFDDQFSVERPDGSNFTLKIRSTKLEDSAMYFCASSERLATANTGELFFGEGSRLTVL.

This clonotype was seen more than once but under ten times. The DNA of the CDR3 is TGCAGTGCTAGTAGTAACAGGGCAAACACTGAAGCTTTCTTT. This sequence encodes CSASSNRANTEAFF. This sequence joins TRBV20-1 and TRBJ1-1, with D maybe TRBD1 (6 bases). The V end was cut by 3 bases, the J end by 2 bases, with 13 bases between. The CDR3 has 14 residues. In germline, CDR1 is DFQATT, CDR2 SNEGSKA (reference sequence).

By share of the sample, this clonotype is medium-sized (0.01 to 0.1%). This chain links TRBV12-3 or TRBV12-4 with TRBJ2-6; no definite D call. The germline V and J ends were trimmed by 7 bases and 0 bases, with 10 bases remaining between them. CDR3 size: 15 residues. For the CDR3, the DNA is TGTGCCAGCAACCCCGACCACTCTGGGGCCAACGTCCTGACTTTC. This sequence encodes CASNPDHSGANVLTF.

The rearrangement uses TRBV7-8 and TRBJ2-3, with D perhaps TRBD1 (6 bases). This CDR3 is built from 14 residues. In germline, CDR1 is SGHVS, CDR2 FQNEAQ. The V gene lost 2 bases and the J gene lost 5 bases, with 11 bases spanning the gap. The CDR3 here is CASSLRQGLDTQYF. In DNA, the CDR3 is TGTGCCAGCAGCTTAAGGCAGGGGTTAGATACGCAGTATTTT.

The chain joins TRBV7-9 to TRBJ2-2, with TRBD2 matching 7 bases. Germline CDR1 SEHNR, CDR2 FQNEAQ (reference sequence). V gave up 4 bases and J gave up 4 bases; unmatched junction bases: 21. CDR3 length equals 20 residues. The CDR3 bases are TGTGCCAGCAGCTCCGACCTCCTACGGGAGGCACTCGCAATCACCGGGGAGCTGTTTTTT. It is translated as CASSSDLLREALAITGELFF. Filled out from reference TRBV7-9 and TRBJ2-2, the complete variable domain reads DTGVSQNPRHKITKRGQNVTFRCDPISEHNRLYWYRQTLGQGPEFLTYFQNEAQLEKSRLLSDRFSAERPKGSFSTLEIQRTEQGDSAMYLCASSSDLLREALAITGELFFGEGSRLTVL.

This clonotype was seen more than once but under ten times. J is TRBJ1-2 and V is TRBV5-1; no firm D call. V was cut by 3 bases and J by 6 bases, with 15 bases left in between. Germline V gene lookup returns CDR1 SGHRS and CDR2 YFSETQ. The CDR3 has 14 amino acids. The CDR3 here is CASSSPGGVNGYTF. CDR3 coding DNA: TGCGCCAGCAGCTCCCCCGGTGGGGTAAATGGCTACACCTTC.

This clonotype was recorded many times. V usage is TRBV12-3 or TRBV12-4 and J usage is TRBJ2-1, with 10 bases fitting TRBD1. V trimming: 4 bases; J trimming: 6 bases; junction bases outside the gene matches: 6. This CDR3 comprises 15 residues. CDR3 in amino acids: CASSSGTGVFNEQFF. In nucleotides, the CDR3 is TGTGCCAGCAGTTCCGGGACAGGGGTTTTCAATGAGCAGTTCTTC.

This clonotype came up a few times. The chain couples TRBV12-5 to TRBJ2-1; D not resolved. Germline-derived CDR1 and CDR2 are LGHNT and FRNRAP. The CDR3 is 16 residues long. V was pared by 0 bases and J by 2 bases, with 11 bases between. DNA of the CDR3: TGTGCTAGTGGTTTGGTACCGGCAGGAGCCTACAATGAGCAGTTCTTC. It specifies CASGLVPAGAYNEQFF.

This clonotype showed up just a few times. This chain uses TRBV3-1 with TRBJ2-7; 8 positions agree with TRBD1. V lost 1 base to trimming and J lost 11 bases; unmatched junction nucleotides: 13. CDR3 length: 15 residues. Germline lookup yields CDR1 LGHDT and CDR2 YNNKEL (reference sequence). CDR3: CASSQGFGQGREEYF. DNA of the CDR3: TGTGCCAGCAGCCAAGGGTTCGGACAGGGTCGAGAAGAGTACTTC.

This clonotype was observed a few times. This rearrangement joins TRBV15 to TRBJ1-1; tentatively, D is TRBD1 (6 bases). The germline gives CDR1 LNHNV, CDR2 YYDKDF (reference sequence). Trimming pared 3 bases from V and 5 bases from J, leaving 16 bases between. The CDR3 has 15 amino acids. The CDR3 region has the DNA TGTGCCACCAGCAGCCCTGCAGCGGGGGCTACTGAAGCTTTCTTT. This gives the protein CATSSPAAGATEAFF.

The chain links TRBV11-2 to TRBJ2-3, with TRBD2 identical over 9 bases. This CDR3 region has 20 residues. Losses at the gene ends were 5 bases for V and 0 bases for J; bases not matched to a gene: 18. Germline V CDR1 and CDR2: SGHAT, FQNNGV. The CDR3 protein is CASSHPSPGLALPSTDTQYF. DNA for the CDR3: TGTGCCAGCAGCCATCCCAGCCCTGGACTAGCGCTTCCTAGCACAGATACGCAGTATTTT.

The chain is built from TRBV5-1 and TRBJ2-2, with 9 bases fitting TRBD2. Germline CDR1 and CDR2: SGHRS and YFSETQ. This CDR3 comprises 15 residues. Trimming removed 5 bases from V and 6 bases from J; junction bases left unmatched: 8. The CDR3 spells CASSYLAGGSGELFF. CDR3 DNA: TGCGCCAGCAGTTATCTCGCGGGAGGGTCCGGGGAGCTGTTTTTT.

At least ten counts were recorded for this clonotype. V is TRBV7-8 and J is TRBJ2-5, with D maybe TRBD1 (5 bases). V was trimmed by 1 base and J by 5 bases, leaving 32 bases between them. The CDR3 loop spans 21 amino acids. Per the germline V gene, CDR1 is SGHVS and CDR2 is FQNEAQ. The CDR3 nucleotides read TGTGCCAGCAGCTTAGTGCAGGGCGCGCGAGTTAGTCGTTTGGATATGGAGACCCAGTACTTC. Translated: CASSLVQGARVSRLDMETQYF.

This clonotype was counted only a few times. The chain employs TRBV20-1 and TRBJ2-7, with 8 bases matching TRBD1. Germline CDR1 and CDR2: DFQATT and SNEGSKA (reference sequence). The length of the CDR3 is 12 residues. The V segment lost 7 bases and the J segment 6 bases; nucleotides outside the gene matches: 8. CDR3 DNA: TGCAGTGGCCGCGGCAGGGGGCGCGAGCAGTACTTC. Translating gives CSGRGRGREQYF.

In its sample, this clonotype was seen a few times. The V gene is TRBV12-3 or TRBV12-4, the J gene TRBJ2-2; maybe TRBD1 (5 bases). V lost 1 base and J lost 0, with 12 bases in between. The CDR3 consists of 17 residues. The CDR3: CASSLVGANPNTGELFF. The DNA for the CDR3 is TGTGCCAGCAGTTTAGTAGGGGCAAACCCGAACACCGGGGAGCTGTTTTTT.

This clonotype was counted between two and nine times. The chain uses TRBV19 and TRBJ2-1; D is unresolved. The V gene's germline CDR1 is LNHDA and CDR2 SQIVND (reference sequence). V lost 3 bases and J 3 bases, leaving 6 bases between the germline ends. This CDR3 comprises 13 residues. DNA for the CDR3: TGTGCCAGTAGTATCGAGGTCTACAATGAGCAGTTCTTC. The encoded protein is CASSIEVYNEQFF.

The chain carries TRBV6-5 and TRBJ2-2; the D gene could be TRBD1 or TRBD2 (5 bases each). Germline CDR1 MNHEY, CDR2 SVGAGI. V lost 8 bases and J 4 bases, leaving 14 bases between the germline ends. The CDR3 extends over 14 amino acids. CDR3 sequence: CASLPVGGTGELFF. CDR3 nucleotides: TGTGCCAGCCTCCCTGTTGGGGGCACCGGGGAGCTGTTTTTT.

The V and J genes are TRBV12-3 or TRBV12-4 and TRBJ2-1, with D perhaps matching TRBD2 (6 bases). Trimming cost V 6 bases and J 2 bases, with 17 bases left between them. This CDR3 contains 16 residues. CDR3 loop: CASRAGRLLTYNEQFF. The DNA for the CDR3 is TGTGCCAGCAGGGCGGGACGGCTCCTTACCTACAATGAGCAGTTCTTC.